This T cell receptor beta chain is drawn from a study of CD8+ T cells in alopecia areata. Whole-study findings and limits: In scalp, tofacitinib significantly decreased clonality and expanded CD8+ clones among the top 100. A large proportion of expanded lesional clones were detected persisting in scalp and blood during tofacitinib.

The sample's treatment: oral pan-JAK inhibitor, 5-10 mg twice daily. This clone was found a few times. Antigen: not known. In each case, RNA was isolated and then reverse transcribed into cDNA as the sequencing template. Method: immunoSEQ multiplex PCR; TCRdb's copy keeps in-frame clones and lacks some. The sample records 150,000 to 200,000 clones, 60% being singletons. The TCR was taken from a human donor with alopecia areata. The sequences come from CD4+ T cells sorted from blood, collected at week 24, from a patient treated with tofacitinib.

The CDR3 here is CSVPLAGSTDTQYF. The CDR3 nucleotides read TGCAGCGTGCCACTAGCGGGAAGCACAGATACGCAGTATTTT. The V call is TRBV29-1, the J call TRBJ2-3; 10 bases fit TRBD2. CDR3 length equals 14 residues. The ends lost 6 bases at V and 0 bases at J; junction bases unmatched: 3. Per germline, CDR1 SQVTM and CDR2 ANQGSEA.